One T cell receptor beta chain is described in this entry. Its antigen is not identified. This CDR3 contains 14 residues. In germline, CDR1 is GTSNPN, CDR2 SVGIG (reference sequence). V was pared by 1 base and J by 7 bases, with 13 bases between. This record belongs to a study of T cells in localized non-small cell lung cancer. Regarding the study as a whole: It was uninvolved adjacent lung that showed the highest T cell clonality, exceeding tumor. Longer overall survival associated with higher blood T cell density; shorter survival with higher adjacent-lung clonality. A median of around 52 clones ranked among the top 100 in tumor appeared in adjacent lung. Because researchers sequenced only one region of the tumor, heterogeneity is still possible.

Profiled with immunoSEQ multiplex PCR; TCRdb holds only in-frame clones, not every one. This table has around 8,000 clones, under 95% appearing once. The sequenced sample was peripheral blood mononuclear cells, obtained before any cancer treatment. This receptor was identified in a male donor older than 55 with stage II lung adenocarcinoma. The chain carries TRBV30 and TRBJ2-2; tentative D call: TRBD1 (5 bases). The CDR3 loop reads CAWSEGRAYGELFF. CDR3 bases: TGTGCCTGGAGTGAGGGCAGGGCGTACGGGGAGCTGTTTTTT.